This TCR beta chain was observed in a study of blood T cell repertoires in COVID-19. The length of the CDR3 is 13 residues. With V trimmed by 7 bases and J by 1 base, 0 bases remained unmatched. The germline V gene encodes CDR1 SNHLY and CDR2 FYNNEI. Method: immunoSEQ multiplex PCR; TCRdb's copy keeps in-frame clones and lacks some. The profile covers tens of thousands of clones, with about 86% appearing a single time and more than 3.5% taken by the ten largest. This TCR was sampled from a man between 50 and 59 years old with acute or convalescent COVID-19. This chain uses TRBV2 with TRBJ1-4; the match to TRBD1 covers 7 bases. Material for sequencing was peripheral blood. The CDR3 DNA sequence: TGTGCCAGCAACAGGGGAACTAATGAAAAACTGTTTTTT. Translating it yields CASNRGTNEKLFF.